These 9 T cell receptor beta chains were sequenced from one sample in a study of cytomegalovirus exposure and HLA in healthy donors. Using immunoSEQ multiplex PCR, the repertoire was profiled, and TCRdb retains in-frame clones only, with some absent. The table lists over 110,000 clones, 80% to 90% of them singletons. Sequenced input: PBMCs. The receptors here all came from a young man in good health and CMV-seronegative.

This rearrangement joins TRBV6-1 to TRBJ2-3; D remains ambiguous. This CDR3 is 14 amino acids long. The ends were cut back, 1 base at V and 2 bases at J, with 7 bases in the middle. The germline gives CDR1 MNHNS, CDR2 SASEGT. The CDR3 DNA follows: TGTGCCAGCAGTGAAGATCCCTTCACAGATACGCAGTATTTT. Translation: CASSEDPFTDTQYF.

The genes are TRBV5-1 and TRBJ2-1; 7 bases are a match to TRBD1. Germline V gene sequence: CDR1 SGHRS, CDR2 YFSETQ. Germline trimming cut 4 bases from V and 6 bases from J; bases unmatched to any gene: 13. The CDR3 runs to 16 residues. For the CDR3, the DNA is TGCGCCAGCAGCGGTGACAGGGCTAGATGGGGCAATGAGCAGTTCTTC. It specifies CASSGDRARWGNEQFF. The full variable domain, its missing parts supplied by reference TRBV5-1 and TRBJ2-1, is KAGVTQTPRYLIKTRGQQVTLSCSPISGHRSVSWYQQTPGQGLQFLFEYFSETQRNKGNFPGRFSGRQFSNSRSEMNVSTLELGDSALYLCASSGDRARWGNEQFFGPGTRLTVL.

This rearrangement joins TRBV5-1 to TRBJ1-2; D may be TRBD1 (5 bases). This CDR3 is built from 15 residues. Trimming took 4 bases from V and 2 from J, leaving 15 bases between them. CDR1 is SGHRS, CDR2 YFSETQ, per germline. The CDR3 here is CASSPVGLPNYGYTF. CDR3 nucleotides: TGCGCCAGCAGCCCCGTGGGACTGCCGAACTATGGCTACACCTTC. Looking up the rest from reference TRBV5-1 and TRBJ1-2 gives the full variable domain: KAGVTQTPRYLIKTRGQQVTLSCSPISGHRSVSWYQQTPGQGLQFLFEYFSETQRNKGNFPGRFSGRQFSNSRSEMNVSTLELGDSALYLCASSPVGLPNYGYTFGSGTRLTVV.

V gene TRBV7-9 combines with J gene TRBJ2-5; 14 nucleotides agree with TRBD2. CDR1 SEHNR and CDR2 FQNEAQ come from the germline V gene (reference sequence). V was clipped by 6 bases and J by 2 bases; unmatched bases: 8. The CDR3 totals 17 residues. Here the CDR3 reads CASRLPRTSGGQETQYF. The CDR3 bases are TGTGCCAGCAGACTACCTAGGACTAGCGGGGGGCAAGAGACCCAGTACTTC.

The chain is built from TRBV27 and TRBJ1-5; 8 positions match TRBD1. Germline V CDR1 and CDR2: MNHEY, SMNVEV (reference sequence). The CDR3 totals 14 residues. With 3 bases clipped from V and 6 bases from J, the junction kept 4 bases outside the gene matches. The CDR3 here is CASSFTGGGQPQHF. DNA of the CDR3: TGTGCCAGCAGTTTTACAGGGGGAGGTCAGCCCCAGCATTTT.

The CDR3 here is CASSKGQSQETQYF. Here the CDR3 DNA reads TGTGCCAGCAGCAAAGGACAGTCCCAAGAGACCCAGTACTTC. V gene TRBV9 combines with J gene TRBJ2-5, with a tentative D call TRBD1 (6 bases). Germline values: CDR1 SGDLS, CDR2 YYNGEE. The V end lost 4 bases, the J end lost 1 base, and 11 bases lay between the germline ends. CDR3 length equals 14 residues.

This CDR3 reads CASSERLGSHGTDTQYF. DNA of the CDR3: TGTGCCAGCAGTGAACGACTCGGGTCGCATGGCACAGATACGCAGTATTTT. The chain uses TRBV6-1 and TRBJ2-3; D is uncertain. Trimming removed 2 bases at V and 1 base at J, with 16 bases between. The CDR3 length is 17 residues. Germline lookup yields CDR1 MNHNS and CDR2 SASEGT.

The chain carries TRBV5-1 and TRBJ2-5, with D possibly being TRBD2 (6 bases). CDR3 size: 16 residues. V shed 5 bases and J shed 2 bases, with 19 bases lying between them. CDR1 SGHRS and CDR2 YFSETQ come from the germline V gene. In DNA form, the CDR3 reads TGCGCCAGCAGTCCGACCCTAGCGACGTCACAAGAGACCCAGTACTTC. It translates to CASSPTLATSQETQYF.

The CDR3 here is CASSLVSGRGSDTQYF. The CDR3 nucleotides are TGCGCCAGCAGCTTGGTTAGCGGGAGAGGATCAGATACGCAGTATTTT. The chain combines TRBV5-1 with TRBJ2-3; 9 bases are a match to TRBD2. The length of the CDR3 is 16 residues. The V segment lost 0 bases and the J segment 4 bases; nucleotides outside the gene matches: 6. Germline lookup yields CDR1 SGHRS and CDR2 YFSETQ.